This T cell receptor beta chain was sequenced in a study of identifying expanded T cells in peripheral blood. The assay was immunoSEQ multiplex PCR, and TCRdb's table has in-frame clones only and misses some. The repertoire holds tens of thousands of clones, with 84% as singletons. Study-wide points: Over approximately two and four weeks, about 15 and 19 clones changed, versus roughly 1.2 between replicates. Across healthy donors, higher total template counts meant significantly greater approximately two-week count variance.

Worth noting for this clone: Its specificity is not known.

No infections or other immune events were documented during collection. The TCR originated in a person aged 18 to 75 in good health. Sequenced: blood.

As DNA, the CDR3 is TGTGCCAGCAGCCTCATAAAGGGTCCTCTGAACACCGGGGAGCTGTTTTTT. It encodes CASSLIKGPLNTGELFF. The rearrangement joins TRBV14 to TRBJ2-2; unclear D gene. Trimming shortened V by 4 bases and J by 1 base, and 16 bases separated the two germline ends. This CDR3 region has 17 residues. Germline values: CDR1 SGHDN, CDR2 FVKESK.